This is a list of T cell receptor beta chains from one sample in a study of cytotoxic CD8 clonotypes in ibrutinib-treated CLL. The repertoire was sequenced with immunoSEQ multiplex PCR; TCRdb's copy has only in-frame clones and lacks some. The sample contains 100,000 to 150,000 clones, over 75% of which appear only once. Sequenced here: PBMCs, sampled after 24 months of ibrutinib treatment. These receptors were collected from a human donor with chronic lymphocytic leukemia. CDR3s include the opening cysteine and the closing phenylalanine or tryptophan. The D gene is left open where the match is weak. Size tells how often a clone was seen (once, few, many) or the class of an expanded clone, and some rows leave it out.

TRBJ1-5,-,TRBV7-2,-,CASSPRVGDQPQHF,TGTGCCAGCAGCCCTCGGGTGGGGGATCAGCCCCAGCATTTT
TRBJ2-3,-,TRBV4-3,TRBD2,CASSQDMGLGGGTDTQYF,TGCGCCAGCAGCCAAGATATGGGACTAGGAGGGGGCACAGATACGCAGTATTTT
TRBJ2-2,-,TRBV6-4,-,CASSREMYTGELFF,TGTGCCAGCAGTCGGGAGATGTACACCGGGGAGCTGTTTTTT
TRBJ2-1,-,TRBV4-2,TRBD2,CASSQGREVSYNEQFF,TGTGCCAGCAGCCAGGGGCGGGAGGTCTCCTACAATGAACAGTTCTTC
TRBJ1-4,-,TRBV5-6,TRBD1,CASSLFSGRGREPFF,TGTGCCAGCAGCTTGTTTAGTGGAAGGGGGCGGGAGCCGTTTTTT
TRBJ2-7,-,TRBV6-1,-,CASSEALYYEQYF,TGTGCCAGCAGTGAAGCGCTATACTACGAGCAGTACTTC
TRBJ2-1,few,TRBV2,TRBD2,CASRRGTSGYNEQFF,TGTGCCAGCAGGCGGGGGACTAGCGGCTACAATGAGCAGTTCTTC
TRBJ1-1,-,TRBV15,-,CATRAGLLNTEAFF,TGTGCCACCAGAGCGGGACTGCTGAACACTGAAGCTTTCTTT
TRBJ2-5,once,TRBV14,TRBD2,CASSQPWGTSGRETQYF,TGTGCCAGCAGCCAACCTTGGGGGACTAGCGGGAGAGAGACCCAGTACTTC
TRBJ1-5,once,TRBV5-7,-,CASSLEPNQPQHF,TGTGCCAGCAGCTTGGAACCGAATCAGCCCCAGCATTTT
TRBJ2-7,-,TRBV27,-,CASSPRADEQYF,TGTGCCAGCAGTCCCCGGGCGGACGAGCAGTACTTC
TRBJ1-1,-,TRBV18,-,CASSGKLGSNTEAFF,TGTGCCAGCTCGGGTAAATTGGGATCTAACACTGAAGCTTTCTTT
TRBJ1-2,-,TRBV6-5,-,CASSYQERRGGYTF,TGTGCCAGCAGTTATCAGGAGAGGAGGGGCGGCTACACCTTC
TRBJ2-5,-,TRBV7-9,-,CASSLAGETQYF,TGTGCCAGCAGCTTAGCCGGGGAGACCCAGTACTTC
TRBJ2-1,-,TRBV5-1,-,CASSLEGYEQFF,TGCGCCAGCAGCTTGGAGGGTTATGAGCAGTTCTTC
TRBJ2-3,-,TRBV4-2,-,CASSPSGVDTQYF,TGTGCCAGCAGCCCCTCAGGGGTTGATACGCAGTATTTT
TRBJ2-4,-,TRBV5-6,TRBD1,CASSLGQGYGNIQYF,TGTGCCAGCAGCTTGGGACAGGGTTACGGAAACATTCAGTACTTC
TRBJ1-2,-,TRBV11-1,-,CASSREEAVGYTF,TGTGCCAGCAGCCGCGAGGAAGCGGTTGGCTACACCTTC
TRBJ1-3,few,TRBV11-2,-,CASSTSSGNTIYF,TGTGCCAGCAGCACGAGCTCTGGAAACACCATATATTTT
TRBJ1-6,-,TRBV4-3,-,CASSLGRETSPLHF,TGCGCCAGCAGCCTAGGGAGAGAAACGTCACCCCTCCACTTT
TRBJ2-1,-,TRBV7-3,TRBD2,CASSSGSGGAGYEQFF,TGTGCCAGCAGCTCTGGGAGCGGGGGGGCCGGGTATGAGCAGTTCTTC
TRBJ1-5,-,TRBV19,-,CASTGVRSQPQHF,TGTGCCAGTACAGGGGTAAGGAGCCAGCCCCAGCATTTT
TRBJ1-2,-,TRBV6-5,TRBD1,CASSPRDRGGYGYTF,TGTGCCAGCAGCCCCCGGGACAGGGGAGGCTATGGCTACACCTTC
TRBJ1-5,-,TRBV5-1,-,CASSLDSSDQPQHF,TGCGCCAGCAGCCTTGACAGTTCGGATCAGCCCCAGCATTTT
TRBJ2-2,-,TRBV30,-,CAWSVPPLATGELFF,TGTGCCTGGAGTGTACCCCCTCTAGCGACCGGGGAGCTGTTTTTT
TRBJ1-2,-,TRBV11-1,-,CASSSRTSPAGGYTF,TGTGCCAGCAGCTCTCGGACATCTCCGGCGGGGGGCTACACCTTC
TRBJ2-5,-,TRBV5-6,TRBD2,CASSLGRGAWRETQYF,TGTGCCAGCAGCTTGGGGCGGGGGGCGTGGCGAGAGACCCAGTACTTC
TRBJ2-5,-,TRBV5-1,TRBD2,CASSLADSGRWETQYF,TGCGCCAGCAGCTTGGCCGACAGCGGGAGATGGGAGACCCAGTACTTC
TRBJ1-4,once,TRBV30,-,CAWSAYSAEKLFF,TGTGCCTGGAGCGCCTATTCGGCCGAAAAACTGTTTTTT
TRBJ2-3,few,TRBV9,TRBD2,CASSVEDGRALDTQYF,TGTGCCAGCAGCGTAGAGGACGGGAGGGCCTTAGATACGCAGTATTTT
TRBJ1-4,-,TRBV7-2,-,CASSLVGLGEKLFF,TGTGCCAGCAGCTTAGTGGGCCTGGGGGAAAAACTGTTTTTT
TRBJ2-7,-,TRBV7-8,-,CASGNPGTGLYEQYF,TGTGCCAGCGGAAATCCCGGGACGGGGCTCTACGAGCAGTACTTC
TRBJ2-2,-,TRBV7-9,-,CASSSETTPTGELFF,TGTGCCAGCAGCTCCGAGACAACCCCGACCGGGGAGCTGTTTTTT
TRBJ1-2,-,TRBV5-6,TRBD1,CASSGQGSFSYTF,TGTGCCAGCAGCGGACAGGGTTCGTTTAGCTACACCTTC
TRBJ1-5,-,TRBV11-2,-,CASSLGTEQPQHF,TGTGCCAGCAGCTTAGGGACAGAACAGCCCCAGCATTTT
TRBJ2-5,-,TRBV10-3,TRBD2,CAISATAGGVFVTQYF,TGTGCCATCAGTGCAACCGCGGGGGGCGTTTTCGTGACCCAGTACTTC
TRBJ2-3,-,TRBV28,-,CASSLNNQYF,TGTGCCAGCAGTTTAAATAACCAGTATTTT
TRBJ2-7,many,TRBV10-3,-,CAISVEELYEQYF,TGTGCCATCAGTGTGGAGGAGCTCTACGAGCAGTACTTC
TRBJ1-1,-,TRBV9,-,CASAAGWSTEAFF,TGTGCCAGCGCCGCGGGATGGAGCACTGAAGCTTTCTTT
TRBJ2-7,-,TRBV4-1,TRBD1,CASSYGQAGYEQYF,TGCGCCAGCAGCTACGGACAGGCGGGCTACGAGCAGTACTTC